These 31 T cell receptor beta chains were all obtained from the same sample, sequenced in a study of blood T cell repertoires in COVID-19. Repertoires were generated with immunoSEQ multiplex PCR, while TCRdb's copy carries only in-frame clones and drops some. The repertoire has around 300,000 clones, 83% of them found once; the top ten carry around a tenth. The sequenced material came from peripheral blood. The receptors were gathered from a woman aged 50 to 65 who had recovered from COVID-19.

This chain links TRBV6-5 with TRBJ2-5; a weak D match, TRBD2 (5 bases). This CDR3 has 13 residues. Germline loops: CDR1 MNHEY, CDR2 SVGAGI. V lost 0 bases and J 5 bases, leaving 7 bases between the germline ends. The CDR3 coding sequence is TGTGCCAGCAGTTACTCGACTACGGAGACCCAGTACTTC. It encodes CASSYSTTETQYF.

This chain uses TRBV4-3 with TRBJ2-3; 11 nucleotides line up with TRBD2. J was trimmed by 5 bases and V by 1 base; bases with no gene match: 5. The CDR3 runs 16 residues. Germline V gene lookup returns CDR1 LGHNA and CDR2 YSLEER. In DNA form, the CDR3 reads TGCGCCAGCAGCCAAGGAGTAGCGGGGGGGCAAGATACGCAGTATTTT. Residues: CASSQGVAGGQDTQYF.

This clone was seen only once. V gene TRBV27 combines with J gene TRBJ2-2; D is perhaps TRBD1 (5 bases). Germline V CDR1 and CDR2: MNHEY, SMNVEV (reference sequence). With 1 base removed from V and 8 bases from J, the gap between germline ends came to 8 bases. CDR3 length equals 13 residues. The CDR3 sequence: CASSLYKGGELFF. Written as DNA, the CDR3 is TGTGCCAGCAGTTTATATAAGGGGGGGGAGCTGTTTTTT.

This clone occurred a few times. The chain combines TRBV4-3 with TRBJ2-3; 8 bases line up with TRBD1. V lost 1 base and J lost 10; bases outside the gene matches: 10. This CDR3 comprises 15 residues. Per germline, CDR1 LGHNA and CDR2 YSLEER. This CDR3 reads CASSQGTGTLEPQYF. The CDR3 nucleotides read TGCGCCAGCAGCCAAGGGACAGGGACCCTCGAGCCGCAGTATTTT.

The V and J genes are TRBV19 and TRBJ1-6, with 9 nucleotides matching TRBD1. The CDR3 extends over 14 amino acids. V dropped 10 bases and J dropped 9; count of bases not matched to a gene: 10. CDR1 and CDR2 from the germline V gene are LNHDA and SQIVND (reference sequence). Written as DNA, the CDR3 is TGTGCCACCAGACCGGGACAGGGCCGTTCACCCCTCCACTTT. Translating gives CATRPGQGRSPLHF.

This rearrangement joins TRBV19 to TRBJ2-1, with 11 bases aligning to TRBD1. The V gene's germline CDR1 is LNHDA and CDR2 SQIVND (reference sequence). The CDR3 is 13 amino acids. Trimming removed 10 bases from V and 6 bases from J; junction bases left unmatched: 5. The CDR3 protein is CATRDRGTNEQFF. DNA for the CDR3: TGTGCCACTCGGGACAGGGGGACCAATGAGCAGTTCTTC. Based on the CDR3 plus reference TRBV19 and TRBJ2-1, the full variable domain is DGGITQSPKYLFRKEGQNVTLSCEQNLNHDAMYWYRQDPGQGLRLIYYSQIVNDFQKGDIAEGYSVSREKKESFPLTVTSAQKNPTAFYLCATRDRGTNEQFFGPGTRLTVL.

J is TRBJ1-3 and V is TRBV7-6, with a possible D match to TRBD1 (6 bases). Germline V gives CDR1 SGHVS, CDR2 FNYEAQ. V gave up 5 bases and J gave up 0 bases, with 11 bases separating them. This CDR3 contains 15 residues. The CDR3 DNA is TGTGCCAGCAGCCCCGGGACATCCTCTGGAAACACCATATATTTT. It codes for CASSPGTSSGNTIYF.

This chain links TRBV6-2 or TRBV6-3 with TRBJ1-1; 8 nucleotides align to TRBD1. The CDR3 covers 16 residues. CDR1 is MNHEY and CDR2 is SVGEGT in the germline V gene. J lost 3 bases, V lost 6 bases, and 12 bases had no gene match. In DNA, the CDR3 is TGTGCCAGCAGGTACCCAGGGGGCGCGTGGGACACTGAAGCTTTCTTT. Amino acids: CASRYPGGAWDTEAFF.

The chain combines TRBV24-1 with TRBJ1-1; 7 bases align to TRBD1. J was trimmed by 4 bases and V by 3 bases; bases with no gene match: 4. The germline V gene has CDR1 KGHDR and CDR2 SFDVKD. The CDR3 extends over 14 amino acids. The CDR3: CATSDTQGSTEAFF. CDR3 in DNA: TGTGCCACCAGTGATACACAGGGGTCCACTGAAGCTTTCTTT.

The gene calls are TRBV30 and TRBJ2-7; D gene uncertain. The CDR3 sequence is 11 residues long. Germline assignment: CDR1 GTSNPN and CDR2 SVGIG (reference sequence). With 2 bases removed from V and 6 bases from J, the gap between germline ends came to 8 bases. Here the CDR3 reads CAWSSLFEQYF. CDR3 DNA sequence: TGTGCCTGGAGTAGTCTATTCGAGCAGTACTTC.

This chain's CDR3 is CASRGGAGDTQYF. CDR3 DNA sequence: TGTGCCAGTAGAGGGGGCGCAGGAGATACGCAGTATTTT. The rearrangement links TRBV19 to TRBJ2-3, with 7 bases aligning to TRBD1. The CDR3 runs to 13 residues. V dropped 6 bases and J dropped 5; count of bases not matched to a gene: 5. CDR1 LNHDA and CDR2 SQIVND come from the germline V gene (reference sequence). Full variable domain (rest looked up from reference TRBV19 and TRBJ2-3): DGGITQSPKYLFRKEGQNVTLSCEQNLNHDAMYWYRQDPGQGLRLIYYSQIVNDFQKGDIAEGYSVSREKKESFPLTVTSAQKNPTAFYLCASRGGAGDTQYFGPGTRLTVL.

Comment on this clone: Other DNA sequences in the sample encode the same CDR3. The rearrangement links TRBV6-1 to TRBJ2-3, with 12 nucleotides matching TRBD2. CDR3 length equals 14 residues. Losses at the gene ends were 2 bases for V and 6 bases for J; bases not matched to a gene: 0. Germline V gene sequence: CDR1 MNHNS, CDR2 SASEGT. This chain's CDR3 is CASSETSGGDTQYF. CDR3 sequence (DNA): TGTGCCAGCAGTGAAACTAGCGGGGGGGATACGCAGTATTTT.

V is TRBV5-5 and J is TRBJ2-3, with 11 bases matching TRBD2. The germline CDR1 and CDR2 sequences are SGHKS and YYEKEE (reference sequence). J gave up 3 bases and V 6 bases, and 6 bases lay outside the gene matches. This CDR3 contains 15 residues. For the CDR3, the DNA is TGTGCCAGCAAGACTAGCGGGACGGGGACAGATACGCAGTATTTT. Protein sequence: CASKTSGTGTDTQYF.

The genes are TRBV27 and TRBJ2-7; D is uncertain. V was trimmed by 2 bases and J by 2 bases, leaving 10 bases between them. CDR3 length: 14 residues. Germline values: CDR1 MNHEY, CDR2 SMNVEV (reference sequence). The CDR3 protein is CASSLGQPAYEQYF. Here the CDR3 DNA reads TGTGCCAGCAGTTTAGGGCAACCGGCCTACGAGCAGTACTTC.

The CDR3 sequence: CASSQTWDTNPYEQYF. CDR3 bases: TGCGCCAGCAGCCAAACCTGGGACACCAACCCTTACGAGCAGTACTTC. The chain is built from TRBV4-1 and TRBJ2-7; D may be TRBD1 (6 bases). The CDR3 covers 16 residues. The germline V gene encodes CDR1 MGHRA and CDR2 YSYEKL. The V gene lost 2 bases and the J gene lost 4 bases, with 18 bases spanning the gap.

V is TRBV19 and J is TRBJ2-1; a weak D match, TRBD2 (6 bases). V was cut by 6 bases and J by 0 bases, with 15 bases left in between. The germline CDR1 and CDR2 sequences are LNHDA and SQIVND (reference sequence). This CDR3 region has 16 residues. CDR3 coding DNA: TGTGCCAGTAGCCCGATAGCGGATAGCTCCTACAATGAGCAGTTCTTC. Translated: CASSPIADSSYNEQFF. Full variable domain (rest looked up from reference TRBV19 and TRBJ2-1): DGGITQSPKYLFRKEGQNVTLSCEQNLNHDAMYWYRQDPGQGLRLIYYSQIVNDFQKGDIAEGYSVSREKKESFPLTVTSAQKNPTAFYLCASSPIADSSYNEQFFGPGTRLTVL.

The chain links TRBV11-2 to TRBJ2-7; 9 nucleotides agree with TRBD1. The trim removed 2 bases at V and 0 bases at J, leaving 2 bases unmatched. The germline V gene encodes CDR1 SGHAT and CDR2 FQNNGV. This CDR3 has 15 amino acids. The CDR3 region is CASSLTGGRSYEQYF. The CDR3 region has the DNA TGTGCCAGCAGCTTAACAGGGGGCCGCTCCTACGAGCAGTACTTC.

V usage is TRBV5-6 and J usage is TRBJ1-4, with unresolved D. The CDR3 extends over 15 amino acids. Trimming pared 5 bases from V and 2 bases from J, leaving 13 bases between. Germline CDR1 and CDR2: SGHDT and YYEEEE. CDR3 DNA sequence: TGTGCCAGCAGTCCCGTGGGAGGGACTAATGAAAAACTGTTTTTT. It codes for CASSPVGGTNEKLFF.

This chain links TRBV6-1 with TRBJ2-1; TRBD2 aligns across 10 bases. CDR3 size: 17 residues. CDR1 is MNHNS, CDR2 SASEGT, per germline. V shed 4 bases, J shed 2 bases, and the junction held 8 bases outside the gene matches. CDR3 coding DNA: TGTGCCAGCAGTGGGGCTAGCGGGAGCGACGCCTACAATGAGCAGTTCTTC. It yields the protein CASSGASGSDAYNEQFF.

This chain uses TRBV6-5 with TRBJ1-3, with a possible D match to TRBD1 (5 bases). Germline V gene lookup returns CDR1 MNHEY and CDR2 SVGAGI. The CDR3 is made up of 14 amino acids. Trimming pared 4 bases from V and 9 bases from J, leaving 16 bases between. The CDR3 DNA is TGTGCCAGCAGTTCGCGCCCCAGGGAAGGCACCATATATTTT. Translation: CASSSRPREGTIYF.

This clone is a singleton in its sample. The J gene is TRBJ2-3, the V gene TRBV5-4, with a possible D match to TRBD2 (6 bases). Germline V gene sequence: CDR1 SGHNT, CDR2 YYREEE (reference sequence). Deletions cut 0 bases from V and 4 bases from J, with 12 bases between. The CDR3 spans 15 residues. The CDR3 DNA follows: TGTGCCAGCAGCTTGGGACTAGAAGTTCCAGATACGCAGTATTTT. This encodes CASSLGLEVPDTQYF.

This clone has more than one count but fewer than ten. This sequence joins TRBV19 and TRBJ1-3, with D unresolved. V dropped 3 bases and J dropped 0 bases, with 12 bases sitting between them. The germline V gene encodes CDR1 LNHDA and CDR2 SQIVND (reference sequence). The CDR3 totals 16 residues. This CDR3 reads CASSIPGLFSGNTIYF. The CDR3 nucleotides read TGTGCCAGTAGTATCCCAGGCCTCTTCTCTGGAAACACCATATATTTT.

V usage is TRBV11-1 and J usage is TRBJ1-1, with 7 bases matching TRBD1. The CDR3 spans 15 residues. The V segment lost 5 bases and the J segment 0 bases; nucleotides outside the gene matches: 6. Looked up from germline, CDR1 is SGHAT and CDR2 is FQDESV (reference sequence). Here the CDR3 DNA reads TGTGCCAGCAGCGAGGGACAGATCATGAACACTGAAGCTTTCTTT. Its translation: CASSEGQIMNTEAFF.

There are a few counts of this clone. The rearrangement joins TRBV6-2 or TRBV6-3 to TRBJ2-3; possible D gene TRBD2, 5 bases. The CDR3 runs 16 residues. Germline V gene lookup returns CDR1 MNHEY and CDR2 SVGEGT. Trimming pared 5 bases from V and 1 base from J, leaving 16 bases between. CDR3 amino acids: CASSTWLGGGTDTQYF. CDR3 nucleotide sequence: TGTGCCAGCAGTACCTGGCTAGGAGGAGGCACAGATACGCAGTATTTT.

DNA for the CDR3: TGTGCCAGCAGCTTAAACCCGACAGGGTTGAACACTGAAGCTTTCTTT. It translates to CASSLNPTGLNTEAFF. The chain joins TRBV5-4 to TRBJ1-1; 7 bases align to TRBD1. The V segment lost 2 bases and the J segment 0 bases; nucleotides outside the gene matches: 7. Germline values: CDR1 SGHNT, CDR2 YYREEE (reference sequence). The CDR3 has 16 residues.

This sequence joins TRBV12-3 or TRBV12-4 and TRBJ1-1; the D is unclear. With 3 bases removed from V and 1 base from J, the gap between germline ends came to 6 bases. The CDR3 runs 13 residues. CDR3 sequence reads: CASSFGGNTEAFF. In DNA, the CDR3 is TGTGCCAGCAGTTTCGGCGGGAACACTGAAGCTTTCTTT.

This chain joins TRBV4-1 and TRBJ2-7; TRBD2 is a possible D gene (5 bases). This CDR3 spans 13 amino acids. Deletions cut 0 bases from V and 3 bases from J, with 6 bases between. Germline-derived CDR1 and CDR2 are MGHRA and YSYEKL. CDR3 in DNA: TGCGCCAGCAGCCAAGACGCGGGCTACGAGCAGTACTTC. Amino acid sequence: CASSQDAGYEQYF.

The CDR3 reads CAISESPLAGQRFF. CDR3 sequence (DNA): TGTGCCATCAGTGAGTCTCCCCTGGCGGGACAGCGGTTCTTC. The chain has TRBV10-3 and TRBJ2-1; TRBD1 is a possible D gene (7 bases). Germline CDR1 and CDR2: ENHRY and SYGVKD. This CDR3 region has 14 residues. Trimming stripped 0 bases from V and 15 bases from J, with 18 bases between.

V and J are TRBV19 and TRBJ2-7; TRBD2 matches 10 bases. With 1 base clipped from V and 5 bases from J, the junction kept 5 bases outside the gene matches. Per the germline V gene, CDR1 is LNHDA and CDR2 is SQIVND (reference sequence). There are 15 residues in the CDR3. CDR3 nucleotide sequence: TGTGCCAGTAGTATAGCGCCTAGCGGGAGAAACGAGCAGTACTTC. Translation: CASSIAPSGRNEQYF.

This chain links TRBV12-3 or TRBV12-4 with TRBJ1-2; 8 bases map to TRBD1. Losses at the gene ends were 6 bases for V and 4 bases for J; bases not matched to a gene: 4. CDR3 length: 13 amino acids. In nucleotides, the CDR3 is TGTGCCAGCAGCGCTGGGACAGGCTATGGCTACACCTTC. Translation gives CASSAGTGYGYTF.

V usage is TRBV6-2 or TRBV6-3 and J usage is TRBJ2-7, with 12 positions matching TRBD2. From germline, CDR1 is MNHEY and CDR2 SVGEGT. The CDR3 is made up of 15 amino acids. V shed 6 bases and J 1 base; nucleotides not matched to a gene: 4. CDR3 DNA: TGTGCCAGCAGCCGCGGACTAGCGGGGTCCTACGAGCAGTACTTC. Protein product: CASSRGLAGSYEQYF.